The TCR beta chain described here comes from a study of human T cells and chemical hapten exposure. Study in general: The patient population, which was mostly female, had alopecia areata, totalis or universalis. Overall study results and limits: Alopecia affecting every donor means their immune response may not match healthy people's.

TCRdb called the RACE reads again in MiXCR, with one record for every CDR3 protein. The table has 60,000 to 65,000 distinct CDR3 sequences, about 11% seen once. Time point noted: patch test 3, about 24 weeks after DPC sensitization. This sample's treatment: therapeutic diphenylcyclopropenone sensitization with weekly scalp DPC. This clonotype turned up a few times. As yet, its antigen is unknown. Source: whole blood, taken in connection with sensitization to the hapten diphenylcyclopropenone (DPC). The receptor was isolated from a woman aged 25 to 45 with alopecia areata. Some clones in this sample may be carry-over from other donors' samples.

CDR3 sequence: CASSPIRDITEGQYF. In DNA, the CDR3 is TGTGCCAGCAGCCCGATCCGGGACATCACAGAGGGGCAGTACTTC. The chain couples TRBV11-2 to TRBJ2-7; a weak D match, TRBD1 (6 bases). CDR1 is SGHAT and CDR2 is FQNNGV in the germline V gene. This CDR3 spans 15 amino acids. Trimming left V 5 bases short and J 9 bases short, with 23 bases between.